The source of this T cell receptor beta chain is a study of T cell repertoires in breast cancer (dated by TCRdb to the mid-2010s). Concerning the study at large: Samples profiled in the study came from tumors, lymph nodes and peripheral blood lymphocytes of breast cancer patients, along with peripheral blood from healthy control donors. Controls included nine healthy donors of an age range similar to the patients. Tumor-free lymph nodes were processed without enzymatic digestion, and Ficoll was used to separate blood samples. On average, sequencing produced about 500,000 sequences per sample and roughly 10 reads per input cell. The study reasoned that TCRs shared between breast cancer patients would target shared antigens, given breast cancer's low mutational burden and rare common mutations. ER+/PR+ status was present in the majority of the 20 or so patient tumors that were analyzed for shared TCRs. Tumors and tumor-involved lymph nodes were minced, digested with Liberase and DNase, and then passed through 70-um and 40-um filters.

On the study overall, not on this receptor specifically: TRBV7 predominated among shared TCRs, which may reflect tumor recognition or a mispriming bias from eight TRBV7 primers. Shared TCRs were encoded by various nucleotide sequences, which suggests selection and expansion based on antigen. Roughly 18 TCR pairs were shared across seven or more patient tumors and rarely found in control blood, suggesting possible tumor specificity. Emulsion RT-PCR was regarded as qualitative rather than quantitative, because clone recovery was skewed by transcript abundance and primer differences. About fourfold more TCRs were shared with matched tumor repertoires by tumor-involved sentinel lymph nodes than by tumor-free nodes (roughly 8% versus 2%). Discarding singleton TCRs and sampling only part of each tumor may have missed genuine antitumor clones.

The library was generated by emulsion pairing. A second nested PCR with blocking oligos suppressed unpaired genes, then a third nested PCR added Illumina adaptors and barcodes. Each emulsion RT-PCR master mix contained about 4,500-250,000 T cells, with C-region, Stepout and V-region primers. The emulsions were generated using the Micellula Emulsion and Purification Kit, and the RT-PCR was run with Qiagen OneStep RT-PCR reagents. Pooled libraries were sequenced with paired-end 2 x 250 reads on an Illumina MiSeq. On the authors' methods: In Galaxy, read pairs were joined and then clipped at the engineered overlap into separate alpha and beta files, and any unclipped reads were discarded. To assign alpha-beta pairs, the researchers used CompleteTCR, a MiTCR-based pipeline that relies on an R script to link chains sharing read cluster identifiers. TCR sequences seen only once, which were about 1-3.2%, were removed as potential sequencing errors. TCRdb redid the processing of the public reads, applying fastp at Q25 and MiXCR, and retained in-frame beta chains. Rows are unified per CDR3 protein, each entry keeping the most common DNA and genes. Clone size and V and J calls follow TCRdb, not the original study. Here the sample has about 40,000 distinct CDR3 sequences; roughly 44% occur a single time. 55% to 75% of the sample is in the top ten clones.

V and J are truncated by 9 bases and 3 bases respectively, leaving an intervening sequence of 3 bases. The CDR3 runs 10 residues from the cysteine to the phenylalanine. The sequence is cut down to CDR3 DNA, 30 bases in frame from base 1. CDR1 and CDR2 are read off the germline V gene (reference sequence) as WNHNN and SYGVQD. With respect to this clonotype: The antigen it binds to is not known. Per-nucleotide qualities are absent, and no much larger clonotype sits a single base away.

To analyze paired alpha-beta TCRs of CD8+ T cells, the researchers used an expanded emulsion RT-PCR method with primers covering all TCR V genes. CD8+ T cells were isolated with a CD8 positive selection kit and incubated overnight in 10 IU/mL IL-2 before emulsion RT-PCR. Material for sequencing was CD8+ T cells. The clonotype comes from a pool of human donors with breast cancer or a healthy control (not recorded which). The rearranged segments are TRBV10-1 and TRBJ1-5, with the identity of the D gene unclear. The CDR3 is CARDNQPQHF. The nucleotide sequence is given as TGCGCCAGGGACAATCAGCCCCAGCATTTT.